Below, 25 T cell receptor beta chains from the same sample are listed, as sequenced in a study of blood T cells in healthy people across ages. Combining a sample-barcoded 5' primer with a J-beta primer mix, a second PCR ran for roughly 7 to 11 cycles. TCRdb independently ran MiXCR on the 5' RACE reads; one entry per CDR3 protein. Of approximately 1,700,000 distinct CDR3 sequences listed, approximately 40% are singletons. The material sequenced was blood. Receptor source: a human donor in good health.

V usage is TRBV6-5 and J usage is TRBJ2-5; 9 bases are shared with TRBD1. The germline gives CDR1 MNHEY, CDR2 SVGAGI. V shed 4 bases, J shed 11 bases, and the junction held 17 bases outside the gene matches. CDR3 length: 16 residues. The CDR3 nucleotides are TGTGCCAGCAGTTCCCAACGGGACAGGGTTGGCAATGAGCAGTACTTC. Its translation: CASSSQRDRVGNEQYF.

Concerning this clonotype: With a much larger clone just one base away, this may be a read error. The rearrangement joins TRBV5-1 to TRBJ2-1; D ambiguous. Germline lookup yields CDR1 SGHRS and CDR2 YFSETQ. This CDR3 is built from 15 residues. V lost 4 bases to trimming and J lost 2 bases, with 13 bases between them. The CDR3 DNA sequence: TGCGCCAGCAGCACCCAGGCAGGTACCTACAATGAGCAGTTCTTC. Amino acids: CASSTQAGTYNEQFF.

This clonotype occurred many times. This sequence joins TRBV4-3 and TRBJ2-5, with D possibly matching TRBD2 (5 bases). V gave up 0 bases and J gave up 5 bases, with 13 bases separating them. Germline loops: CDR1 LGHNA, CDR2 YSLEER. The CDR3 is 15 residues long. The CDR3 sequence is CASSQDHGGWETQYF. CDR3 coding DNA: TGCGCCAGCAGCCAAGATCACGGAGGATGGGAGACCCAGTACTTC.

This clonotype was seen a handful of times. This chain uses TRBV20-1 with TRBJ2-1, with TRBD2 matching over 9 bases. Per the germline V gene, CDR1 is DFQATT and CDR2 is SNEGSKA (reference sequence). This CDR3 has 16 residues. After removal of 1 base from V and 3 bases from J, the junction contained 7 bases not matched to a gene. The chain's CDR3 is CSARGVGLARYNEQFF. DNA for the CDR3: TGCAGTGCTAGAGGGGTGGGACTAGCACGCTACAATGAGCAGTTCTTC.

The chain couples TRBV6-6 to TRBJ2-1, with 9 bases lining up with TRBD2. The germline V gene encodes CDR1 MNHNY and CDR2 SVGAGI (reference sequence). The CDR3 has 15 amino acids. V gave up 5 bases and J gave up 12 bases; unmatched junction bases: 14. The CDR3 bases are TGTGCCAGCAGTCCGGGGGTAGCGGGAGAGGGTGGGCAGTTCTTC. Its translation is CASSPGVAGEGGQFF.

The chain uses TRBV6-5 and TRBJ1-2; 7 bases align to TRBD1. This CDR3 region has 12 residues. The V segment lost 6 bases and the J segment 8 bases; nucleotides outside the gene matches: 6. Germline loops: CDR1 MNHEY, CDR2 SVGAGI. The CDR3 here is CASRRTGGGYTF. As DNA, the CDR3 is TGTGCCAGCAGGCGGACAGGAGGAGGCTACACCTTC.

With regard to this clonotype: At one end the junction does not follow the germline gene, possibly because of a read error. The chain joins TRBV27 to TRBJ2-1; 10 bases match TRBD2. Germline V CDR1 and CDR2: MNHEY, SMNVEV (reference sequence). The CDR3 covers 17 residues. CDR3 sequence: CVSSLSSVAGGPGEQFF. CDR3 DNA: TGTGTCAGCAGTTTATCGTCGGTAGCGGGGGGACCCGGTGAGCAGTTCTTC.

This clonotype was detected only a few times. The chain combines TRBV2 with TRBJ2-3; 9 positions match TRBD2. This CDR3 region has 14 residues. Germline V CDR1 and CDR2: SNHLY, FYNNEI. Trimming removed 10 bases from V and 1 base from J; junction bases left unmatched: 6. The CDR3 here is CATASGVGTDTQYF. The CDR3 nucleotides read TGTGCCACGGCTAGCGGGGTAGGCACAGATACGCAGTATTTT.

The J gene is TRBJ1-2, the V gene TRBV27, with 10 bases fitting TRBD1. Germline V lookup: CDR1 MNHEY, CDR2 SMNVEV (reference sequence). The CDR3 loop spans 13 amino acids. After removal of 6 bases from V and 8 bases from J, the junction contained 6 bases not matched to a gene. The CDR3 is CASRWDRGFGYTF. The CDR3 DNA reads TGTGCCAGCAGGTGGGACAGGGGATTCGGCTACACCTTC.

This clonotype was recorded at least ten times. One end of the junction is discordant with germline, which a read error may explain. The chain is built from TRBV7-2 and TRBJ2-3; D is uncertain. This CDR3 comprises 14 residues. CDR1 SGHTA and CDR2 FQGNSA come from the germline V gene. The CDR3 region is CASSLASGTDTQYF. The CDR3 DNA is TGCGCCAGCAGCCTCGCTTCCGGCACAGATACGCAGTATTTT.

In its sample, this clonotype was seen a few times. CDR3 in DNA: TGCGCCAGCAGCAACTCCGGGACTATCCACAATGAGCAGTTCTTC. Protein: CASSNSGTIHNEQFF. This chain links TRBV5-1 with TRBJ2-1; 7 bases are a match to TRBD2. The V segment lost 4 bases and the J segment 5 bases; nucleotides outside the gene matches: 9. Per germline, CDR1 SGHRS and CDR2 YFSETQ. This CDR3 is 15 amino acids long.

The V and J genes are TRBV7-9 and TRBJ2-7; 9 nucleotides agree with TRBD2. The J call may be incorrect, as the DNA end agrees better with TRBJ2-5. CDR1 and CDR2 from the germline V gene are SEHNR and FQNEAQ (reference sequence). The CDR3 is 16 residues long. This CDR3 is CASSSAGGAVQETQYF. The CDR3, as DNA: TGTGCCAGCAGCAGCGCGGGGGGGGCAGTACAAGAGACCCAGTACTTC.

The chain links TRBV27 to TRBJ2-1; tentatively, D is TRBD2 (6 bases). The V and J ends lost 5 bases and 9 bases respectively, with 20 bases between them. This CDR3 has 15 amino acids. CDR1 MNHEY and CDR2 SMNVEV come from the germline V gene (reference sequence). This CDR3 reads CASSRMRGTALEQFF. CDR3 sequence (DNA): TGTGCCAGCAGTAGAATGCGCGGGACCGCTCTTGAGCAGTTCTTC.

This clonotype occurred once. The V gene is TRBV7-2, the J gene TRBJ2-3, with 8 nucleotides matching TRBD2. V lost 2 bases to trimming and J lost 2 bases; unmatched junction nucleotides: 3. Germline values: CDR1 SGHTA, CDR2 FQGNSA. This CDR3 is built from 15 residues. The DNA of the CDR3 is TGTGCCAGCAGCTTAACTAGCGGAACCACAGATACGCAGTATTTT. It encodes CASSLTSGTTDTQYF.

To note about this clonotype: A read error is possible here, since a much larger clone lies one base away. The gene calls are TRBV10-3 and TRBJ2-1; 8 nucleotides align to TRBD2. Germline V gene lookup returns CDR1 ENHRY and CDR2 SYGVKD. CDR3 size: 16 residues. The DNA for the CDR3 is TGTGCCATCAGTGCAGAAAGCGGGGGATCCTACAGTGAGCAGTTCTTC. Encoded protein: CAISAESGGSYSEQFF.

This clonotype was observed a handful of times. V is TRBV7-9 and J is TRBJ2-3, with 9 bases fitting TRBD2. Trimming at V came to 5 bases and at J to 2 bases, leaving 8 bases not matched to a gene. This CDR3 has 16 amino acids. Germline values: CDR1 SEHNR, CDR2 FQNEAQ (reference sequence). The CDR3 here is CASSTRRLAVTDTQYF. The DNA of the CDR3 is TGTGCCAGCAGCACTCGAAGACTAGCGGTCACAGATACGCAGTATTTT.

The gene calls are TRBV12-3 or TRBV12-4 and TRBJ2-3; 8 nucleotides line up with TRBD2. With V trimmed by 6 bases and J by 4 bases, 9 bases remained unmatched. The CDR3 sequence is 15 residues long. CDR3 bases: TGTGCCAGCAGCATGACTGGCGGGGGGCCAGATACGCAGTATTTT. Translation gives CASSMTGGGPDTQYF.

This sequence joins TRBV7-2 and TRBJ2-3; 13 bases align to TRBD2. Germline V gene data show CDR1 as SGHTA and CDR2 as FQGNSA. The junction had 10 bases not matched to a gene; V was cut back by 8 bases and J by 5 bases. This CDR3 spans 16 amino acids. The CDR3: CASGSRLAGGRDTQYF. DNA for the CDR3: TGTGCCAGCGGCTCACGACTAGCGGGGGGAAGAGATACGCAGTATTTT.

This clonotype was observed a few times. J is TRBJ2-1 and V is TRBV10-3; D ambiguous. The CDR3 spans 12 residues. V was trimmed by 7 bases and J by 5 bases, leaving 9 bases between them. Germline CDR1 and CDR2: ENHRY and SYGVKD. The CDR3: CAIIGRHNEQFF. The CDR3 DNA is TGTGCCATCATTGGGCGGCACAATGAGCAGTTCTTC.

Only a few counts were recorded for this clonotype. V gene TRBV20-1 combines with J gene TRBJ2-7; 10 nucleotides line up with TRBD1. Trimming removed 4 bases from V and 5 bases from J; junction bases left unmatched: 5. The CDR3 runs 13 residues. Germline CDR1 is DFQATT and CDR2 is SNEGSKA (reference sequence). As DNA, the CDR3 is TGCAGTGCTAAGGACAGGGGGAACCACGAGCAGTACTTC. This encodes CSAKDRGNHEQYF.

Only a few counts were recorded for this clonotype. This sequence joins TRBV10-3 and TRBJ2-5; 9 nucleotides align to TRBD1. The end of the DNA aligns better with TRBJ2-7, so the J call may be wrong. The CDR3 contains 14 residues. Germline CDR1 reads ENHRY; CDR2 reads SYGVKD. The CDR3 is CAITMGQGDHEQYF. CDR3 bases: TGTGCCATCACCATGGGACAGGGCGACCACGAGCAGTACTTC.

For this clonotype: One end of the junction varies from germline; a read error may be responsible. This chain's CDR3 is CASGNGRTDTHYF. The CDR3 nucleotides read TGTGCCAGCGGTAACGGGCGCACAGATACGCACTATTTT. The chain is built from TRBV9 and TRBJ2-3; D ambiguous. CDR1 SGDLS and CDR2 YYNGEE come from the germline V gene. This CDR3 spans 13 amino acids. Filled out from reference TRBV9 and TRBJ2-3, the complete variable domain reads DSGVTQTPKHLITATGQRVTLRCSPRSGDLSVYWYQQSLDQGLQFLIQYYNGEERAKGNILERFSAQQFPDLHSELNLSSLELGDSALYFCASGNGRTDTHYFGPGTRLTVL.

This chain uses TRBV6-1 with TRBJ1-2; D not certain. V lost 0 bases and J 8 bases, leaving 10 bases between the germline ends. The CDR3 runs 13 residues. CDR1 and CDR2 from the germline V gene are MNHNS and SASEGT. CDR3 coding DNA: TGTGCCAGCAGTGAAGCAGTTGGAGGCGGCTACACCTTC. This codes for CASSEAVGGGYTF.

The chain recombines TRBV4-3 with TRBJ2-3; the D gene could be TRBD1 or TRBD2 (5 bases each). Germline CDR1 reads LGHNA; CDR2 reads YSLEER. V lost 1 base and J lost 0, with 17 bases in between. This CDR3 contains 18 residues. Here the CDR3 reads CASSQALGQGPSTDTQYF. DNA for the CDR3: TGCGCCAGCAGCCAAGCCCTTGGGCAGGGACCTAGCACAGATACGCAGTATTTT.

This clonotype was seen a handful of times. The junction does not match germline at one end; this may be a read error. The gene calls are TRBV5-1 and TRBJ1-1; TRBD1 is a possible D gene (6 bases). Germline V gene sequence: CDR1 SGHRS, CDR2 YFSETQ. The CDR3 sequence is 14 residues long. CDR3 sequence (DNA): TGCGCCAGCAGCTTGCAGGGGATCTCTCTAGAAGCTTTTTTT. The encoded protein is CASSLQGISLEAFF.